The rows below give T cell receptor beta chains drawn from one sample of a study of early T cells in non-severe SARS-CoV-2 infection. Each CDR3 protein is one row after TCRdb ran MiXCR on the 5' RACE reads. This table holds roughly 100,000 distinct CDR3 sequences, about 12% found once. Sequencing was done on a sample of whole blood. These receptors originate from an adult who was a healthcare worker with PCR-confirmed SARS-CoV-2 infection or an uninfected control (not recorded which). The CDR3 runs from the conserved cysteine through the conserved F or W. The D gene is left open where the match is weak. The listing skips clone size in some rows; elsewhere it reads once, few, many or a size class.

v_call,clone_size,d_call,j_call,cdr3_aa,cdr3_nt
TRBV12-3/TRBV12-4,many,NA,TRBJ1-3,CASSQRGLNTIYF,TGTGCCAGCAGTCAAAGGGGGTTGAACACCATATATTTT
TRBV28,few,TRBD1,TRBJ2-7,CASQGQLLYEQYF,TGTGCCAGCCAGGGACAGTTACTCTACGAGCAGTACTTC
TRBV5-1,NA,NA,TRBJ1-4,CASSLTPGGRFYEKLFF,TGCGCCAGCAGCCTGACCCCGGGGGGCCGGTTTTATGAAAAACTGTTTTTT
TRBV10-1,few,NA,TRBJ1-4,CASSRGPNEKLFF,TGCGCCAGCAGCAGGGGCCCTAATGAAAAACTGTTTTTT
TRBV15,few,NA,TRBJ1-1,CATSRGYRRNTEAFF,TGTGCCACCAGCAGGGGATACAGAAGGAACACTGAAGCTTTCTTT
TRBV5-1,few,NA,TRBJ1-4,CASAPRGPTNEKLFF,TGCGCCAGCGCCCCCCGAGGGCCCACTAATGAAAAACTGTTTTTT
TRBV18,many,TRBD2,TRBJ2-1,CASSPRREGYNEQFF,TGTGCCAGCTCACCGAGGCGGGAGGGATACAATGAGCAGTTCTTC
TRBV15,many,NA,TRBJ2-7,CATSRTHRTYEQYF,TGTGCCACCAGCAGAACCCACAGGACCTACGAGCAGTACTTC
TRBV4-1,many,NA,TRBJ2-6,CASSQGPRMISGANVLTF,TGCGCCAGCAGCCAAGGCCCTAGAATGATTTCTGGGGCCAACGTCCTGACTTTC
TRBV29-1,once,TRBD1,TRBJ1-2,CSVPTGTANYGYTF,TGCAGCGTTCCGACAGGGACGGCTAACTATGGCTACACCTTC
TRBV9,NA,NA,TRBJ2-7,CASSLTAGLDSYEQYF,TGTGCCAGCAGCCTAACTGCGGGACTTGACTCCTACGAGCAGTACTTC
TRBV4-1,NA,NA,TRBJ2-3,CASSQGRAADTQYF,TGCGCCAGCAGCCAAGGCAGGGCCGCAGATACGCAGTATTTT
TRBV28,many,TRBD2,TRBJ2-3,CATQKRRDYPSTDTQYF,TGTGCCACCCAAAAAAGGCGGGACTACCCTAGCACAGATACGCAGTATTTT
TRBV28,many,NA,TRBJ2-7,CASSPSAYDRTYEQYF,TGTGCCAGCAGTCCATCCGCTTACGACAGAACCTACGAGCAGTACTTC
TRBV7-2,many,NA,TRBJ2-3,CASSPPADTQYF,TGTGCCAGCAGCCCGCCGGCAGATACGCAGTATTTT
TRBV28,NA,TRBD2,TRBJ2-7,CASSPHSGSSYEQYF,TGTGCCAGCAGTCCCCATAGCGGGAGCTCCTACGAGCAGTACTTC
TRBV6-2/TRBV6-3,NA,TRBD1,TRBJ2-2,CASSYVRGRTGELFF,TGTGCCAGCAGTTACGTAAGGGGGCGGACCGGGGAGCTGTTTTTT
TRBV27,NA,TRBD2,TRBJ2-1,CASSLAGTSSYNEQFF,TGTGCCAGCAGTCTTGCCGGGACTAGTTCCTACAATGAGCAGTTCTTC
TRBV5-1,few,NA,TRBJ2-1,CASSLAQDNEQFF,TGCGCCAGCAGCTTGGCACAGGACAATGAGCAGTTCTTC
TRBV7-7,many,TRBD2,TRBJ2-1,CASSPILAGANEQFF,TGTGCCAGCAGCCCTATACTAGCGGGAGCGAATGAGCAGTTCTTC
TRBV20-1,few,NA,TRBJ1-2,CCARDQARGYTF,TGCTGTGCTAGGGATCAAGCGCGGGGCTACACCTTC
TRBV29-1,NA,TRBD1,TRBJ1-5,CSAGTGYNQPQHF,TGCAGCGCGGGGACAGGGTACAATCAGCCCCAGCATTTT
TRBV27,many,NA,TRBJ2-7,CASSFGDGFYEQYF,TGTGCCAGCAGTTTCGGTGACGGATTCTACGAGCAGTACTTC
TRBV29-1,few,TRBD1,TRBJ2-3,CSGGDREPLYF,TGCAGCGGGGGGGACAGGGAGCCCCTGTATTTT
TRBV28,NA,NA,TRBJ2-2,CASSLGAPNTGELFF,TGTGCCAGCAGTTTAGGGGCCCCGAACACCGGGGAGCTGTTTTTT
TRBV12-3/TRBV12-4,many,NA,TRBJ2-1,CASSLRYNEQFF,TGTGCCAGCAGTTTACGATACAACGAGCAGTTCTTC
TRBV12-3/TRBV12-4,many,NA,TRBJ1-2,CASSFSRPIYGYTF,TGTGCCAGCAGTTTCTCTCGGCCTATCTATGGCTACACCTTC
TRBV4-3,many,TRBD2,TRBJ2-7,CASSQISGRAPYEQYF,TGCGCCAGCAGCCAAATTAGCGGGAGGGCCCCCTACGAGCAGTACTTC
TRBV20-1,many,NA,TRBJ1-2,CSARPGQTGYGYTF,TGCAGTGCTAGACCGGGGCAGACGGGGTATGGCTACACCTTC
TRBV5-1,few,TRBD1,TRBJ1-2,CASSLTGTGDGYTF,TGCGCCAGCAGCTTAACCGGGACAGGGGACGGCTACACCTTC
TRBV6-5,NA,TRBD2,TRBJ2-5,CASSYPGLAGETQYF,TGTGCCAGCAGTTACCCGGGACTAGCGGGAGAGACCCAGTACTTC
TRBV2,many,NA,TRBJ1-1,CASRGMTENTEAFF,TGTGCCAGCAGGGGTATGACAGAGAACACTGAAGCTTTCTTT
TRBV18,few,TRBD2,TRBJ2-7,CASSPGRLAGSSYEQYF,TGTGCCAGCTCTCCAGGGAGACTAGCGGGTTCCTCCTACGAGCAGTACTTC
TRBV7-2,few,NA,TRBJ2-1,CASSPGTLSYNEQFF,TGTGCCAGCAGCCCAGGGACCCTCTCCTACAATGAGCAGTTCTTC
TRBV10-3,many,NA,TRBJ2-6,CAISDRRVSGANVLTF,TGTGCCATCAGTGATCGGCGGGTCTCTGGGGCCAACGTCCTGACTTTC
TRBV7-8,few,NA,TRBJ1-6,CASSFGKDSPLHF,TGTGCCAGCAGCTTTGGGAAGGACTCACCCCTCCACTTT
TRBV24-1,many,TRBD1,TRBJ1-2,CATSGTGEGYTF,TGTGCCACCAGCGGGACAGGGGAAGGCTACACCTTC
TRBV9,NA,NA,TRBJ2-1,CASSVEPFAAPYNEQFF,TGTGCCAGCAGCGTAGAACCCTTCGCAGCTCCCTACAATGAGCAGTTCTTC
TRBV7-9,NA,NA,TRBJ1-2,CASTSSSGVGYTF,TGTGCCAGCACCTCTTCCTCTGGAGTCGGCTACACCTTC
TRBV12-3/TRBV12-4,NA,TRBD2,TRBJ2-1,CASSGASGRPSSYNEQFF,TGTGCCAGCAGTGGGGCTAGCGGGAGGCCGAGCTCCTACAATGAGCAGTTCTTC
TRBV5-6,many,NA,TRBJ1-1,CASSSGDGMNTEAFF,TGTGCCAGCAGCTCGGGGGACGGCATGAACACTGAAGCTTTCTTT
TRBV18,NA,NA,TRBJ2-1,CASSPPGRHPYNEQFF,TGTGCCAGCTCACCACCGGGACGTCACCCCTACAATGAGCAGTTCTTC
TRBV24-1,NA,NA,TRBJ2-5,CATSGRGEETQYF,TGTGCCACCAGTGGCAGGGGCGAGGAGACCCAGTACTTC